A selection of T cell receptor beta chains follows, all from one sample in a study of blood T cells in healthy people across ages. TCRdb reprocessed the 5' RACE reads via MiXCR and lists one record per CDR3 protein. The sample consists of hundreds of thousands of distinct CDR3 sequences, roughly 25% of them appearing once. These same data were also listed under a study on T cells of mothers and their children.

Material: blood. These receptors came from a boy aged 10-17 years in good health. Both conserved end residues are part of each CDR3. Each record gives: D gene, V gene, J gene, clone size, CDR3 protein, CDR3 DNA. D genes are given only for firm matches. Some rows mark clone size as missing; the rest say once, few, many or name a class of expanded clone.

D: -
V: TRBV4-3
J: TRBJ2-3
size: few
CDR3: CASSQERIGPPNTDTQYF
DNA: TGCGCCAGCAGCCAAGAAAGGATCGGTCCCCCAAACACAGATACGCAGTATTTT

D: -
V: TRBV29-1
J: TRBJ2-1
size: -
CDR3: CSVERHNEQFF
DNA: TGCAGCGTTGAAAGGCACAATGAGCAGTTCTTC

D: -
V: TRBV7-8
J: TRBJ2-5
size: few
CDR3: CASSSSYGPEETQYF
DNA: TGTGCCAGCAGCTCCTCTTATGGCCCCGAAGAGACCCAGTACTTC

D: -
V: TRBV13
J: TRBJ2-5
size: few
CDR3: CASSLQGNQETQYF
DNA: TGTGCCAGCAGCTTACAGGGAAATCAAGAGACCCAGTACTTC

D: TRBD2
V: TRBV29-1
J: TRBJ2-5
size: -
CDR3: CSVGLAGVKGETQYF
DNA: TGCAGCGTCGGTTTGGCGGGGGTGAAGGGGGAGACCCAGTACTTC

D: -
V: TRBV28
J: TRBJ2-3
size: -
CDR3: CASSPFSSTDTQYF
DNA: TGTGCCAGCAGTCCCTTCTCTAGCACAGATACGCAGTATTTT

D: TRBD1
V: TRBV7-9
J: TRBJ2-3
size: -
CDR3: CASSPRPGQQLADTQYF
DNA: TGTGCCAGCAGTCCACGCCCGGGACAGCAACTAGCAGATACGCAGTATTTT

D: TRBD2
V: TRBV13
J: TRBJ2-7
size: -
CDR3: CASQRGGGTHEQYF
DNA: TGTGCCAGCCAACGGGGCGGGGGGACCCACGAGCAGTACTTC

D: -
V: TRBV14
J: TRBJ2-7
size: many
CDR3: CASSHDSSYEQYF
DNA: TGTGCCAGCAGCCACGACAGCTCCTACGAGCAGTACTTC

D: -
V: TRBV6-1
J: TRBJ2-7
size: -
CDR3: CALEGPTYEQYF
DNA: TGTGCCTTAGAAGGGCCCACCTACGAGCAGTACTTC

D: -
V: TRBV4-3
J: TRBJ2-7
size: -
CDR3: CASSQERRGRDEQYF
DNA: TGCGCCAGCAGCCAGGAAAGACGGGGACGGGACGAGCAGTACTTC

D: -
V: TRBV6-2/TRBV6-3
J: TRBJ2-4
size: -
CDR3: CASSNTWGDIQYF
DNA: TGTGCCAGCAGTAATACGTGGGGGGACATTCAGTACTTC

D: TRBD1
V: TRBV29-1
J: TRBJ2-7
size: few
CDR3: CSVPGSRDSLYEQYF
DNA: TGCAGCGTCCCTGGTAGCCGGGACAGCCTCTACGAGCAGTACTTC

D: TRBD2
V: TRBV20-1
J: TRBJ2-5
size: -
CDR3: CSAERSTSGPQETQYF
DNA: TGCAGTGCTGAGAGGTCCACTAGCGGGCCCCAAGAGACCCAGTACTTC

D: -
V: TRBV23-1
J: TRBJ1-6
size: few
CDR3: CASSQSWGSSPLHF
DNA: TGCGCCAGCAGTCAATCATGGGGGAGTTCACCCCTCCACTTT

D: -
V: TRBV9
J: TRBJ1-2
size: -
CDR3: CASSVAGAGDYGYTF
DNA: TGTGCCAGCAGCGTAGCAGGGGCGGGGGACTATGGCTACACCTTC

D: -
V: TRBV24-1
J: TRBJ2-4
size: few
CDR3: CATSDLKENIQYF
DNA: TGTGCCACCAGTGATTTGAAGGAAAACATTCAGTACTTC